The TCR beta chain described here comes from a study of T cells in Graves' hyperthyroidism and ophthalmopathy. At the level of the study: The authors collected peripheral blood at initial diagnosis, before any treatment.

Germline lookup yields CDR1 LGHDT and CDR2 YNNKEL (reference sequence). Trimming took 5 bases from V and 4 from J, leaving 9 bases between them. The CDR3 sequence is 13 residues long. Points from the study as a whole: Most thyroid clonotypes with frequency above 0.001 were detected in blood.

About this clonotype itself: What it binds is not known.

Patients aged 18 to 65 had newly diagnosed hyperthyroidism of under 2 months' duration. TCR beta CDR3 sequences were amplified from RNA transcripts. When the TCR CDR3 underwent first-round RT-PCR, the HTBI primer set was used. One entry per CDR3 protein results from TCRdb running MiXCR on the multiplex PCR reads. Of roughly 250,000 distinct CDR3 sequences detected, 13% to 15% appear once; the ten largest clones hold about an eighth. The rearrangement uses TRBV3-1 and TRBJ2-1; TRBD1 might be the D (6 bases). The specimen was blood. The source of this sequence is a woman aged 35 to 49 with Graves' hyperthyroidism that later progressed to Graves' ophthalmopathy. Here the CDR3 reads CASSWGRYNEQFF. Here the CDR3 DNA reads TGTGCCAGCAGCTGGGGGCGGTACAATGAGCAGTTCTTC.